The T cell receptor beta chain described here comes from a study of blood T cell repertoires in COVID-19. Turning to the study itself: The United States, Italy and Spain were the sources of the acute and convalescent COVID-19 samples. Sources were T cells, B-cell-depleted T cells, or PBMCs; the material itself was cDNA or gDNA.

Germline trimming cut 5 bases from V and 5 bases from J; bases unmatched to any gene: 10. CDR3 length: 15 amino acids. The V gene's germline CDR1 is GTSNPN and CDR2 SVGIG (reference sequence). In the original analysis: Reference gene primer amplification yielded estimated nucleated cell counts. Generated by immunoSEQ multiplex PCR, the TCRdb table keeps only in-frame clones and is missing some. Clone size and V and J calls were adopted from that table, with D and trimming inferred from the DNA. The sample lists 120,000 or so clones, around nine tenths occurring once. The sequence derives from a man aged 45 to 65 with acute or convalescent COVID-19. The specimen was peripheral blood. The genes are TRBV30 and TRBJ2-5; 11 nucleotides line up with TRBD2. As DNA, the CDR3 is TGTGCCTGGTCAATAGCGACTAGCGGGGCGGAGACCCAGTACTTC. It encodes CAWSIATSGAETQYF.